This is a list of T cell receptor beta chains from one sample in a study of cytomegalovirus exposure and HLA in healthy donors. Here immunoSEQ multiplex PCR was the method, and the copy in TCRdb shows in-frame clones only, minus some. In the table there are around 210,000 clones, around 83% of which are singletons. Sequenced input: PBMCs. Source of these receptors: a woman in her thirties or forties in good health and CMV-seronegative. Both conserved end residues are part of each CDR3. Fields, in order: J gene, V gene, clone size, CDR3 protein. A clone size is listed for some rows: how often the clone was seen (once, few, many), or a class if it is expanded.

j_gene: TRBJ1-5; v_gene: TRBV19; abundance: NA; CDR3aa: CASSATGVGGNQPQHF
j_gene: TRBJ2-1; v_gene: TRBV7-2; abundance: NA; CDR3aa: CASSFGLAESSYNEQFF
j_gene: TRBJ1-5; v_gene: TRBV27; abundance: NA; CDR3aa: CASSNTGGNQPQHF
j_gene: TRBJ2-5; v_gene: TRBV5-1; abundance: NA; CDR3aa: CASSLVRGEQETQYF
j_gene: TRBJ2-1; v_gene: TRBV29-1; abundance: once; CDR3aa: CSATPHERGEQFF
j_gene: TRBJ1-1; v_gene: TRBV2; abundance: NA; CDR3aa: CASTILPGREAFF
j_gene: TRBJ2-3; v_gene: TRBV28; abundance: NA; CDR3aa: CASSLSSGSFGTDTQYF
j_gene: TRBJ1-2; v_gene: TRBV11-2; abundance: few; CDR3aa: CASSGTGGSRGYTF
j_gene: TRBJ2-3; v_gene: TRBV29-1; abundance: NA; CDR3aa: CSVTGFGTDTQYF
j_gene: TRBJ1-1; v_gene: TRBV10-1; abundance: NA; CDR3aa: CASSELAGQKAFF